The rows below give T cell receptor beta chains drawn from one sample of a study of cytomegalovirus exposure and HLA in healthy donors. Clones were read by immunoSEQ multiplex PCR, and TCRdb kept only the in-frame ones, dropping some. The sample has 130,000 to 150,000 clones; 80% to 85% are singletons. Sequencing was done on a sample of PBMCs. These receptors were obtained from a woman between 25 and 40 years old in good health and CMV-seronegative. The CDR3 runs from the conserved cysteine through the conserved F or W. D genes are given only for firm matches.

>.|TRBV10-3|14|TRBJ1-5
CAISETGTNQPQHF
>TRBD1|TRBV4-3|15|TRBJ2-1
CASSHGQASYNEQFF
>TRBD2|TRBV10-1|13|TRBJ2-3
CASSELAGGRLYF
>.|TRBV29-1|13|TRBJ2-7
CSYGQGTPYEQYF
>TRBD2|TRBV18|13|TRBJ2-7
CASSGRGSPEQYF
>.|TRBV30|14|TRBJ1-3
CAWATGPSGNTIYF
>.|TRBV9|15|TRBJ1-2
CASSTKRTGGWGYTF
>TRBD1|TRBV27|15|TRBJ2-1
CASSLWGQSIGEQFF
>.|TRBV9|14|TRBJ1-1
CASSEDSMNTEAFF
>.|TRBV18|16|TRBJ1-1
CASSPWADRQNTEAFF
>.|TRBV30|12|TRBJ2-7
CAWTEGSYEQYF
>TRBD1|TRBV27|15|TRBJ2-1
CASSLWGTGYNEQFF
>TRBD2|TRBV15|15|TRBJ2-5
CATSRDRTSRETQYF
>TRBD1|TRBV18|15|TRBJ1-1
CASSLGTAGDTEAFF
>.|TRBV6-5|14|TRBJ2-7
CASSYSTERGEQYF
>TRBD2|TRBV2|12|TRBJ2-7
CASSREGYEQYF
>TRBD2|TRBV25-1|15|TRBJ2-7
CASCPGLAGYYEQYF
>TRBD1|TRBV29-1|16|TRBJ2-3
CSVGGGTGPRTDTQYF
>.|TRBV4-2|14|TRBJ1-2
CASSQVNPTQGPTF
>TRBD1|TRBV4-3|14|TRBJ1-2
CASSQGTGEYGYTF
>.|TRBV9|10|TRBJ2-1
CASGGDEQFF
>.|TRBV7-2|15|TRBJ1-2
CASSLDWQGRFGYTF
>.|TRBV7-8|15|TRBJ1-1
CASSLRREGGTEAFF
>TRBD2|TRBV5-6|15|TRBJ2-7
CASSFKLGGWYEQYF
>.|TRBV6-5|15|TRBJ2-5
CASSYTHPRQETQYF
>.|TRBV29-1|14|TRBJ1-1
CSAFRGLGITEAFF
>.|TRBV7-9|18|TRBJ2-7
CASSLAGSVWGRGYEQYF
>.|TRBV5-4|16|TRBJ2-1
CASSPGLPSSYNEQFF
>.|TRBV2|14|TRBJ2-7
CASSVQGSAYEQYF
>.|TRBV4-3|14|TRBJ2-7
CASSNTLGPYEQYF
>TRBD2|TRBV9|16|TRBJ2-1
CASSLHSGRATNEQFF
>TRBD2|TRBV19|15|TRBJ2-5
CASRGTSGLPGTQYF
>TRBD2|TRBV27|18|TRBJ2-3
CASSLYRLAGVSPDTQYF
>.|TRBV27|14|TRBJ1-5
CASSFAGANQPQHF
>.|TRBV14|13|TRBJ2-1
CASSHRGSNEQFF
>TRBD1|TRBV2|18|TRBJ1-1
CASSEATDRGLEYTEAFF
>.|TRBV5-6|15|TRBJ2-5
CASSLAAAQRETQYF
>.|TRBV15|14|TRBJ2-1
CATSVESSYNEQFF
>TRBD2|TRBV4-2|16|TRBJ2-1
CASSHPWGTTSDEQFF
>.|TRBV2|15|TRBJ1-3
CASSVRNRAGNTIYF
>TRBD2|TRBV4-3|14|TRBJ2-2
CASSQGTRVGELFF
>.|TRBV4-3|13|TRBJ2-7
CASSQEGAGEQYF
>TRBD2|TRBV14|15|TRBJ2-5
CASSQEWEGQETQYF
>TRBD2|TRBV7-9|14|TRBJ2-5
CASSYPRGVETQYF
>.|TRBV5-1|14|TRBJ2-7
CASSLGPGFYEQYF
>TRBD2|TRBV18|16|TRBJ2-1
CASSPFSSGNYNEQFF
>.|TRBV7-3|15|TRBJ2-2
CASRSGTGNTGELFF
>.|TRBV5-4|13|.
CASSGWQGGEQYF
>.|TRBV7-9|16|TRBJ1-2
CSSSQLPGFGDYGYTF
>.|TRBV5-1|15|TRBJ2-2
CASETIVEGTGELFF
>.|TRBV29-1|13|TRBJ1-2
CSVAGGRGYGYTF
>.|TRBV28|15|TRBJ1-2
CASSFRGRGVGGYTF
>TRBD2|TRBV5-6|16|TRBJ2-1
CASSLLTSGGYNEQFF
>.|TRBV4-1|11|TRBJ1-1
CASSQGRGAFF